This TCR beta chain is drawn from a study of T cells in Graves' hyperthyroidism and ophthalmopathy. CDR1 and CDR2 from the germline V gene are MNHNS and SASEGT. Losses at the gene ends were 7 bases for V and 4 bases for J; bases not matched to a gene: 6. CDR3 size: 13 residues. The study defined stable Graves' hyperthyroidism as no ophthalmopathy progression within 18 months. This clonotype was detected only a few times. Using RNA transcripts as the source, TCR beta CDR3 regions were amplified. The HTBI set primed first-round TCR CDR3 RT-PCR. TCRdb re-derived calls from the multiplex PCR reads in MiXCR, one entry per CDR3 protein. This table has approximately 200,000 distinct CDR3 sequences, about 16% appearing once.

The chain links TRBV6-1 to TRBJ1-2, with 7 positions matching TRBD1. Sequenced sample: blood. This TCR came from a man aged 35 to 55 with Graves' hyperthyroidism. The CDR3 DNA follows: TGTGCCAGCACTACCGACAGGGTCTATGGCTACACCTTC. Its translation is CASTTDRVYGYTF.